This T cell receptor (beta chain) emerged from a study of early T cells in non-severe SARS-CoV-2 infection. As for the study in general: The study sequenced bulk RNA from unsorted whole blood, with chains unpaired.

Of note for this clonotype: Its antigen is undetermined.

Trimming at V came to 7 bases and at J to 1 base, leaving 3 bases not matched to a gene. The CDR3 covers 14 residues. The germline gives CDR1 MNHEY, CDR2 SVGEGT. Whole-study findings and limits: There was a bias toward anti-spike CD8 responses in VDJdb matching, which missed private and CD4 specificities.

Researchers attached unique molecular identifiers to individual cDNA molecules. TCRdb processed the 5' RACE reads anew with MiXCR; each CDR3 protein has one entry. Here the sample spans about 31,000 distinct CDR3 sequences, approximately 5.9% being singletons. Material for sequencing was whole blood. The V gene is TRBV6-2 or TRBV6-3, the J gene TRBJ2-1; 8 bases align to TRBD2. This sequence was found in an adult who was a healthcare worker with PCR-confirmed SARS-CoV-2 infection or an uninfected control (not recorded which). CDR3 protein: CASNIAGSYNEQFF. The CDR3 DNA sequence: TGTGCCAGCAATATAGCGGGGTCCTACAATGAGCAGTTCTTC.